Below, one TCR beta chain is given with its context. Its binding antigen is unknown. No qualities accompany the bases; no much larger clone lies one base away. This specimen's time point label, per the study, means: newly diagnosed GD, antithyroid drugs for less than 3 months. For both TCR sequencing and RNA sequencing, RNA was extracted from PBMCs in TRIzol. The diagnosis of Graves' disease followed American Thyroid Association guidelines. Recruitment of patients was carried out at an endocrinology department in Xi'an, China. From each patient, about 9 milliliters of peripheral blood was collected into an EDTA anticoagulant tube. PBMCs were isolated by Ficoll Paque Plus density gradient separation without further T cell sorting. An Agilent 2100 Bioanalyzer and agarose gel were used to assess RNA quality, and a NanoDrop 2000 was used to measure RNA concentration. The sample belongs to a study of regulatory T cells in long-lasting Graves disease (dated by TCRdb to about 2021). At the level of the whole study: In the newly diagnosed Graves' disease group, patients had been taking antithyroid drugs for less than 3 months. A total of 33 samples underwent TCR sequencing, from roughly 13 patients with persistent Graves' disease and 20 patients with newly diagnosed Graves' disease. The study took place in China and was registered as a clinical trial. Patients with persistent Graves' disease were compared with patients with newly diagnosed Graves' disease using TCR sequencing and RNA sequencing of peripheral blood. What the study reported, not specific to this receptor: Peripheral blood alone was examined, since thyroid tissue, which constituted the primary lesion, could not be accessed. Compared with newly diagnosed patients, persistent Graves' disease patients had lower TCR Shannon entropy and fewer highly expanded clones, which suggests clonal expansion. Patients with persistent disease shared more public clonotypes (around 2,700) than newly diagnosed patients did (966). The authors acknowledged the small sample size as a limitation that may reduce accuracy. Only the TCR beta chain was sequenced and analyzed.

The library was produced with multiplex PCR. TCRdb lists the instrument as Illumina HiSeq 4000. iRepertoire HTBI primers and Arm-PCR amplification of CDR3 regions were used to construct TCR beta libraries. Before sequencing, the PCR products underwent gel purification. Processing in the source paper ran as follows. Gene usage analysis of CDR3 amino acid clonotypes relied on the roughly 64 TRBV and 14 TRBJ segments identified across samples. COPE and FqMerger were used to merge the filtered high-quality paired reads into contigs. BLAST was used to align contigs to IMGT TRBV, TRBD and TRBJ reference genes, and CDR3 was defined according to IMGT. Any clonotype with a frequency above 0.1% was counted as a highly expanded clone. Shannon entropy was used to measure repertoire diversity, and the Gini coefficient was used to measure V-J evenness. Public clonotypes were defined as clonotypes shared by more than one individual. The raw public reads went through TCRdb reprocessing: fastp at Q25, MiXCR clone calling, in-frame beta chains kept. Merged by CDR3 protein, the rows form single entries marked with the most common genes and DNA. Clone size and V and J calls follow TCRdb, not the original study. This sample lists around 360,000 distinct CDR3 sequences; 15% to 20% were detected once. The ten top clones hold around 20% of the sample.

The same specimen was also included in a second study, on T cells in Graves' hyperthyroidism and ophthalmopathy. Reported in the second study: Stable Graves' hyperthyroidism was defined as no progression to ophthalmopathy during 18 months of follow-up. Hyperthyroidism patients were newly diagnosed, with disease duration under 2 months, and aged 18 to 65 years. Patients with uncontrolled infections, other autoimmune diseases, pregnancy or lactation were excluded. Diagnoses were based on clinical symptoms, serum thyroxine and TRAb, thyroid ultrasound and orbital computed tomography. The TCR CDR3 was subjected to a first round of RT-PCR using the HTBI primer set and the Qiagen OneStep RT-PCR kit. Most expanded thyroid clonotypes (frequency above 0.001) were also detected in blood, a finding suggesting that blood repertoires may reflect thyroid immune responses. A 13 V-J signature model separated ophthalmopathy from stable hyperthyroidism, with around 90% sensitivity and 81.08% specificity in cross-validation and 80%/75% in testing. In validation, progression to ophthalmopathy was predicted by the model with roughly 71% sensitivity and under 85% specificity, a median of around 6.5 months before onset. TCR V-J signatures able to tell the groups apart were searched for in a discovery cohort of some 97 patients, of whom around 43 had Graves' ophthalmopathy and 57 had stable Graves' hyperthyroidism. Prospective prediction of ophthalmopathy was tested in an independent validation cohort consisting of 18 to 20 hyperthyroidism patients and around 16 patients who later progressed to ophthalmopathy. For training and testing, the 100 or so patients in the discovery cohort were randomly divided in a 7:3 ratio. In addition, the study compared T-cell repertoires in thyroid tissue and in blood from about six Graves' hyperthyroidism patients. After blood sampling, hyperthyroidism patients were treated with methimazole at a starting dose of 30 mg daily, and ophthalmopathy patients were treated with high-dose intravenous methylprednisolone. The libraries were constructed in a second round of multiplex PCR and then size-selected and purified. Sequencing of the libraries was done on an Illumina HiSeq2000 using paired-end 100 bp reads. SOAPnuke was used to process the raw data, throwing out any read that contained adapters or uncalled bases, had a mean Phred below 15, or lacked an exact constant-primer or identifier match. COPE v1.2.5 was used to merge the high-quality paired reads, and each unique nucleotide sequence was defined as a clonotype. MiTCR v1.1 was used to align the clonotypes against IMGT TRBV, TRBD and TRBJ reference segments. Only V-J combinations with frequency above 0.0001, covering 99% to 99.2% of repertoires, were analysed. The TCS score was defined as the ratio of F50 (clonal expansion) to E x V (chaos), calculated using BLOSUM62-based TCRdist between CDR3 peptides within each V-J. Welch's t-statistics and random forest reduced fewer than 600 V-J features to 10 to 15, which were used in a naive Bayes classifier (R e1071). No statistical method was used to fix the sample size in advance, and group allocation was not hidden from the investigators. According to the paper, TCR Vbeta CDR3 sequencing was carried out on about 140 peripheral blood samples, which came from 40 to 45 ophthalmopathy, around 74 hyperthyroidism and roughly 17 progressor patients.

Sequenced material: peripheral blood mononuclear cells (PBMCs), taken at new diagnosis, from a patient treated with antithyroid drugs. The TCR sequence derives from a woman under 30 with Graves disease. Donor details come from another sample of the same person, matched by shared clones.

The DNA is as follows: TGTGCCAGCAGTATCCGGGGGGGGAACACCGGGGAGCTGTTTTTT. This codes for CASSIRGGNTGELFF. This sequence uses TRBV2 and TRBJ2-2; 8 central nucleotides agree with TRBD2. The CDR3 measures 15 amino acids from cysteine to phenylalanine. Only the CDR3 part of the read is kept: 45 bases, read in frame from the first base. From a lookup of the germline V gene, CDR1 and CDR2 are SNHLY and FYNNEI. V is cut back by 5 bases and J by 1 base, with 3 bases in the junction unmatched.